Detailed here is one T cell receptor beta chain. Its antigen is as yet unknown. The treatment denotes: roughly nine-day PBMC culture with coronavirus spike peptide pools or control peptides (ViraFEST assay). Cultured CD4+ T-cell DNA underwent Oncomine TCR Beta short-read sequencing. A single record per CDR3 protein comes from TCRdb applying MiXCR to the PCR reads. In the table there are around 10,000 distinct CDR3 sequences, less than 55% of which are singletons. This sample stems from a study of vaccination and CD4 T cells after COVID-19. Germline-derived CDR1 and CDR2 are LNHDA and SQIVND (reference sequence). CDR3 length: 14 residues. Trimming removed 7 bases at V and 0 bases at J, with 12 bases between.

Material: CD4+ T cells from blood, cultured in vitro. This clonotype was obtained from a human donor who had recovered from COVID-19. The chain uses TRBV19 and TRBJ1-1; D is uncertain. The CDR3 loop reads CASNPSFMNTEAFF. CDR3 DNA sequence: TGTGCCAGTAACCCCAGTTTCATGAACACTGAAGCTTTCTTT.